This T cell receptor (beta chain) was identified during a study of blood T cell repertoires in COVID-19. As for the study in general: T cells, B-cell-depleted T cells, or PBMCs supplied cDNA or gDNA.

The length of the CDR3 is 15 residues. CDR1 is KGHDR, CDR2 SFDVKD, per germline. V shed 2 bases and J 4 bases; nucleotides not matched to a gene: 2. Profiling relied on immunoSEQ multiplex PCR, and the TCRdb table lists in-frame clones only, not all of them. The table includes some 210,000 clones, around 82% detected once. This chain links TRBV24-1 with TRBJ2-2; TRBD1 matches 8 bases. The sample taken for sequencing was peripheral blood. The source is a woman aged 40 to 50 with acute or convalescent COVID-19. The CDR3: CATSDWTGSTGELFF. The CDR3, as DNA: TGTGCCACCAGTGATTGGACAGGGAGCACCGGGGAGCTGTTTTTT.